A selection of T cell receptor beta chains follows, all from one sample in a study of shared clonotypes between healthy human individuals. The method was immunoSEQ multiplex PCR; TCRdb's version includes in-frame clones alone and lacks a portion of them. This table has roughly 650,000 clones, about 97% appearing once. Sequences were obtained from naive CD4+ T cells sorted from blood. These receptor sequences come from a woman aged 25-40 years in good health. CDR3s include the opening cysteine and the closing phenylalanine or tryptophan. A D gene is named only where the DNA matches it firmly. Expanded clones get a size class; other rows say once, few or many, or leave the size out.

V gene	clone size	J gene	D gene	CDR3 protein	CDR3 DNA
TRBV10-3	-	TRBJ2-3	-	CAIGQMGTDTQYF	TGTGCCATTGGACAGATGGGCACAGATACGCAGTATTTT
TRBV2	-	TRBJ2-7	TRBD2	CASSDGLAGSREYF	TGTGCCAGCAGTGATGGGCTAGCGGGCTCCCGGGAGTACTTC
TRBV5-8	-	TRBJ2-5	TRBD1	CASSLGQGRLQETQYF	TGTGCCAGCAGCTTGGGACAGGGGAGGCTTCAAGAGACCCAGTACTTC
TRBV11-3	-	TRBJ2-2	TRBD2	CASSFLAGEVGTGELFF	TGTGCCAGCAGCTTTTTAGCGGGAGAAGTCGGGACCGGGGAGCTGTTTTTT
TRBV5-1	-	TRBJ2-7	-	CASSLVSGFNEQYF	TGCGCCAGCAGCTTGGTATCCGGTTTCAACGAGCAGTACTTC
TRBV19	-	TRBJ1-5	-	CASRDTNQPQHF	TGTGCCAGTAGGGACACCAATCAGCCCCAGCATTTT
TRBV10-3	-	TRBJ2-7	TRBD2	CATNPGLAGGTRSYEQYF	TGTGCCACCAACCCGGGACTAGCGGGAGGCACCCGCTCCTACGAGCAGTACTTC
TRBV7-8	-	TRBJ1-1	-	CASSLLGTEAFF	TGTGCCAGCAGCTTATTGGGCACTGAAGCTTTCTTT
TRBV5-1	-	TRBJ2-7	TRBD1	CASGTGPVGEQYF	TGCGCCAGCGGGACAGGGCCAGTGGGGGAGCAGTACTTC
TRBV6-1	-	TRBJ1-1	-	CASSEHPLAAPGQAFF	TGTGCCAGCAGTGAACACCCTCTTGCAGCGCCAGGGCAAGCTTTCTTT
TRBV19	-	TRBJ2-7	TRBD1	CASSIPGQGRGEQYF	TGTGCCAGTAGTATACCGGGACAGGGAAGGGGCGAGCAGTACTTC
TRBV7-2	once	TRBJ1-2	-	CASSLELNYGYTF	TGTGCCAGCAGCTTAGAACTGAACTATGGCTACACCTTC
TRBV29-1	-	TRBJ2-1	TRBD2	CSVCLGSGGMAEQFF	TGCAGCGTTTGCCTCGGCTCGGGAGGTATGGCTGAGCAGTTCTTC
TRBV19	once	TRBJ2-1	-	CASRRREIHHNEQFF	TGTGCCAGTAGAAGGAGGGAAATACACCACAATGAGCAGTTCTTC
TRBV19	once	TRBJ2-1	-	CATTRRGISASYNEQFF	TGTGCCACCACTCGCAGGGGAATCAGCGCATCCTACAATGAGCAGTTCTTC
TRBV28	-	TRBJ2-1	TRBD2	CASSFSGRRNEQFF	TGTGCCAGCAGTTTTAGCGGGAGAAGGAATGAGCAGTTCTTC
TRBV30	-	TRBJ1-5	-	CAWSVQRGVFSDQPQHF	TGTGCCTGGAGTGTACAACGGGGGGTCTTCTCTGATCAGCCCCAGCATTTT
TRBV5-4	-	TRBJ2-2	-	CASSDSGSTGELFF	TGTGCCAGCAGCGACTCCGGTAGTACCGGGGAGCTGTTTTTT
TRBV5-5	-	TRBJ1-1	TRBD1	CASSFRDRGQAFF	TGTGCCAGCAGCTTCAGGGACAGGGGGCAAGCTTTCTTT
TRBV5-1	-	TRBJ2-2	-	CASSLALDGGTGELFF	TGCGCCAGCAGCTTGGCCTTGGATGGGGGTACCGGGGAGCTGTTTTTT
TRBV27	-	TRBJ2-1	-	CASSRTTSYNEQFF	TGTGCCAGCAGTAGGACTACCTCCTACAATGAGCAGTTCTTC
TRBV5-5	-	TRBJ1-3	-	CASSPGLVDTIYF	TGTGCCAGCAGTCCGGGCCTCGTGGACACCATATATTTT
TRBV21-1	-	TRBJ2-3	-	CASSNIITDDSSTDTQYF	TGTGCCAGCAGCAATATCATAACAGACGACAGTAGCACAGATACGCAGTATTTT
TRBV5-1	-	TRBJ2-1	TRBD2	CASSSTRGTSGRALDEQFF	TGCGCCAGCAGCTCTACTCGGGGGACTAGCGGGAGGGCTTTGGATGAGCAGTTCTTC
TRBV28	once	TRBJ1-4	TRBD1	CASSLPTPGQLNEKLFF	TGTGCCAGCAGCTTACCTACTCCGGGACAGCTTAATGAAAAACTGTTTTTT
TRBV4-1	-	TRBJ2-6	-	CASSQPITGSGANVLTF	TGCGCCAGCAGCCAACCCATTACAGGGTCTGGGGCCAACGTCCTGACTTTC
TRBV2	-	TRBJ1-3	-	CASMGTTSGNTIYF	TGTGCCAGCATGGGGACAACGTCTGGAAACACCATATATTTT
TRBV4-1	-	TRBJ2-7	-	CASSSGPNYEQYF	TGCGCCAGCAGCTCGGGTCCTAACTACGAGCAGTACTTC
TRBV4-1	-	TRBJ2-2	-	CASSQRGLNTGELFF	TGCGCCAGCAGCCAAAGGGGACTGAACACCGGGGAGCTGTTTTTT
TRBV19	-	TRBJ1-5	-	CASRQGRSNQPQHF	TGTGCCAGTAGACAGGGAAGGAGCAATCAGCCCCAGCATTTT
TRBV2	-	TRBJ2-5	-	CASSLGETQYF	TGTGCCAGCAGTTTAGGCGAGACCCAGTACTTC
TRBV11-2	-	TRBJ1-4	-	CASSPQGTNEKLFF	TGTGCCAGCAGCCCCCAGGGAACTAATGAAAAACTGTTTTTT
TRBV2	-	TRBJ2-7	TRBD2	CASSGRGRMGEQYF	TGTGCCAGCAGTGGTCGCGGGAGGATGGGCGAGCAGTACTTC
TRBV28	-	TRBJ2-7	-	CASSLGRYEQYF	TGTGCCAGCAGTTTGGGCCGATACGAGCAGTACTTC
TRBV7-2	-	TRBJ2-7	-	CASSLDRWREPYEQYF	TGTGCCAGCAGCTTAGATCGCTGGCGGGAACCCTACGAGCAGTACTTC
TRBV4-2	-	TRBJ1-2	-	CASSQGNGGGREGYTF	TGTGCCAGCAGCCAAGGAAACGGCGGCGGCCGCGAGGGCTACACCTTC
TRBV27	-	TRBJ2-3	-	CASTGGDTQYF	TGTGCCAGCACCGGGGGAGATACGCAGTATTTT
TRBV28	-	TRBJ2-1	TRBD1	CASSFFGQGHHNEQFF	TGTGCCAGCAGTTTCTTCGGACAGGGGCACCACAATGAGCAGTTCTTC
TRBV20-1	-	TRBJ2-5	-	CSARLPGEQYF	TGCAGTGCAAGATTACCGGGAGAGCAGTACTTC
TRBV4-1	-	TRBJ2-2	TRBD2	CASSQREWLRGELFF	TGCGCCAGCAGCCAGCGGGAGTGGTTACGCGGGGAGCTGTTTTTT
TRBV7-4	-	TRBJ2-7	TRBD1	CASSLEGDRAVSYEQYF	TGTGCCAGCAGCTTAGAGGGGGACAGGGCGGTTTCCTACGAGCAGTACTTC
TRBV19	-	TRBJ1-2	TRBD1	CASSLDRSNYGYTF	TGTGCCAGTAGTCTGGACAGGAGTAACTATGGCTACACCTTC
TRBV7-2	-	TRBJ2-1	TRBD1	CASRPRTGGDEQFF	TGTGCCAGCAGGCCGAGGACAGGGGGTGATGAGCAGTTCTTC
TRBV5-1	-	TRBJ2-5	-	CASSLGVMRETQYF	TGCGCCAGCAGCTTGGGGGTAATGCGAGAGACCCAGTACTTC
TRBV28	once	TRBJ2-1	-	CASRGPGFSYNEQFF	TGTGCCAGCAGAGGTCCAGGTTTTTCCTACAATGAGCAGTTCTTC
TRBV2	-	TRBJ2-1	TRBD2	CASRVAGITVNEQFF	TGTGCCAGCAGGGTAGCGGGAATAACTGTGAATGAGCAGTTCTTC
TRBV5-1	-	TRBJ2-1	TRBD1	CASSTGQGWNEQFF	TGCGCCAGCAGCACGGGACAGGGGTGGAATGAGCAGTTCTTC
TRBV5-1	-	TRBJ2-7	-	CASSPLPGTSSYEQYF	TGCGCCAGCAGCCCCTTGCCAGGGACCAGCTCCTACGAGCAGTACTTC
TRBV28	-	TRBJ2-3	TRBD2	CASSLDSGGGTDTQYF	TGTGCCAGCAGCCTCGATAGCGGGGGAGGCACAGATACGCAGTATTTT
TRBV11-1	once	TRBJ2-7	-	CASSLFSYEQYF	TGTGCCAGCAGCTTATTCTCCTACGAGCAGTACTTC
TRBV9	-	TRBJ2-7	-	CASSAQVGGGEQYF	TGTGCCAGCAGCGCCCAAGTTGGGGGTGGCGAGCAGTACTTC
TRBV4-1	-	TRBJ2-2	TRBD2	CASSQDLGRITGELFF	TGCGCCAGCAGCCAAGATCTCGGGAGGATCACCGGGGAGCTGTTTTTT
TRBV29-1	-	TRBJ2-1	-	CSVAGAGSYNEQFF	TGCAGCGTGGCCGGGGCAGGATCCTACAATGAGCAGTTCTTC
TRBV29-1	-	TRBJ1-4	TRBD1	CSATGTGLNEKLFF	TGCAGCGCGACTGGGACAGGTCTCAATGAAAAACTGTTTTTT
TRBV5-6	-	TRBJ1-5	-	CASSLTGLNQPQHF	TGTGCCAGCAGCTTAACCGGACTCAATCAGCCCCAGCATTTT
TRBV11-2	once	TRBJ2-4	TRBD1	CASSLGTGLNIQYF	TGTGCCAGCAGCTTAGGGACAGGGCTAAACATTCAGTACTTC
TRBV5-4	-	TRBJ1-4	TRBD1	CASSPDRGNEKLFF	TGTGCCAGCAGCCCGGACAGGGGTAATGAAAAACTGTTTTTT
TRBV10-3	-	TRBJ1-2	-	CAISDYLGAGYTF	TGTGCCATCAGTGATTATCTGGGTGCTGGCTACACCTTC
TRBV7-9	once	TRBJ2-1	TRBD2	CASSLAASGIYNEQFF	TGTGCCAGCAGCTTAGCGGCTAGCGGGATATACAATGAGCAGTTCTTC
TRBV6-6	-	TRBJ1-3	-	CASSYEGPGNTIYF	TGTGCCAGCAGTTACGAGGGGCCTGGAAACACCATATATTTT